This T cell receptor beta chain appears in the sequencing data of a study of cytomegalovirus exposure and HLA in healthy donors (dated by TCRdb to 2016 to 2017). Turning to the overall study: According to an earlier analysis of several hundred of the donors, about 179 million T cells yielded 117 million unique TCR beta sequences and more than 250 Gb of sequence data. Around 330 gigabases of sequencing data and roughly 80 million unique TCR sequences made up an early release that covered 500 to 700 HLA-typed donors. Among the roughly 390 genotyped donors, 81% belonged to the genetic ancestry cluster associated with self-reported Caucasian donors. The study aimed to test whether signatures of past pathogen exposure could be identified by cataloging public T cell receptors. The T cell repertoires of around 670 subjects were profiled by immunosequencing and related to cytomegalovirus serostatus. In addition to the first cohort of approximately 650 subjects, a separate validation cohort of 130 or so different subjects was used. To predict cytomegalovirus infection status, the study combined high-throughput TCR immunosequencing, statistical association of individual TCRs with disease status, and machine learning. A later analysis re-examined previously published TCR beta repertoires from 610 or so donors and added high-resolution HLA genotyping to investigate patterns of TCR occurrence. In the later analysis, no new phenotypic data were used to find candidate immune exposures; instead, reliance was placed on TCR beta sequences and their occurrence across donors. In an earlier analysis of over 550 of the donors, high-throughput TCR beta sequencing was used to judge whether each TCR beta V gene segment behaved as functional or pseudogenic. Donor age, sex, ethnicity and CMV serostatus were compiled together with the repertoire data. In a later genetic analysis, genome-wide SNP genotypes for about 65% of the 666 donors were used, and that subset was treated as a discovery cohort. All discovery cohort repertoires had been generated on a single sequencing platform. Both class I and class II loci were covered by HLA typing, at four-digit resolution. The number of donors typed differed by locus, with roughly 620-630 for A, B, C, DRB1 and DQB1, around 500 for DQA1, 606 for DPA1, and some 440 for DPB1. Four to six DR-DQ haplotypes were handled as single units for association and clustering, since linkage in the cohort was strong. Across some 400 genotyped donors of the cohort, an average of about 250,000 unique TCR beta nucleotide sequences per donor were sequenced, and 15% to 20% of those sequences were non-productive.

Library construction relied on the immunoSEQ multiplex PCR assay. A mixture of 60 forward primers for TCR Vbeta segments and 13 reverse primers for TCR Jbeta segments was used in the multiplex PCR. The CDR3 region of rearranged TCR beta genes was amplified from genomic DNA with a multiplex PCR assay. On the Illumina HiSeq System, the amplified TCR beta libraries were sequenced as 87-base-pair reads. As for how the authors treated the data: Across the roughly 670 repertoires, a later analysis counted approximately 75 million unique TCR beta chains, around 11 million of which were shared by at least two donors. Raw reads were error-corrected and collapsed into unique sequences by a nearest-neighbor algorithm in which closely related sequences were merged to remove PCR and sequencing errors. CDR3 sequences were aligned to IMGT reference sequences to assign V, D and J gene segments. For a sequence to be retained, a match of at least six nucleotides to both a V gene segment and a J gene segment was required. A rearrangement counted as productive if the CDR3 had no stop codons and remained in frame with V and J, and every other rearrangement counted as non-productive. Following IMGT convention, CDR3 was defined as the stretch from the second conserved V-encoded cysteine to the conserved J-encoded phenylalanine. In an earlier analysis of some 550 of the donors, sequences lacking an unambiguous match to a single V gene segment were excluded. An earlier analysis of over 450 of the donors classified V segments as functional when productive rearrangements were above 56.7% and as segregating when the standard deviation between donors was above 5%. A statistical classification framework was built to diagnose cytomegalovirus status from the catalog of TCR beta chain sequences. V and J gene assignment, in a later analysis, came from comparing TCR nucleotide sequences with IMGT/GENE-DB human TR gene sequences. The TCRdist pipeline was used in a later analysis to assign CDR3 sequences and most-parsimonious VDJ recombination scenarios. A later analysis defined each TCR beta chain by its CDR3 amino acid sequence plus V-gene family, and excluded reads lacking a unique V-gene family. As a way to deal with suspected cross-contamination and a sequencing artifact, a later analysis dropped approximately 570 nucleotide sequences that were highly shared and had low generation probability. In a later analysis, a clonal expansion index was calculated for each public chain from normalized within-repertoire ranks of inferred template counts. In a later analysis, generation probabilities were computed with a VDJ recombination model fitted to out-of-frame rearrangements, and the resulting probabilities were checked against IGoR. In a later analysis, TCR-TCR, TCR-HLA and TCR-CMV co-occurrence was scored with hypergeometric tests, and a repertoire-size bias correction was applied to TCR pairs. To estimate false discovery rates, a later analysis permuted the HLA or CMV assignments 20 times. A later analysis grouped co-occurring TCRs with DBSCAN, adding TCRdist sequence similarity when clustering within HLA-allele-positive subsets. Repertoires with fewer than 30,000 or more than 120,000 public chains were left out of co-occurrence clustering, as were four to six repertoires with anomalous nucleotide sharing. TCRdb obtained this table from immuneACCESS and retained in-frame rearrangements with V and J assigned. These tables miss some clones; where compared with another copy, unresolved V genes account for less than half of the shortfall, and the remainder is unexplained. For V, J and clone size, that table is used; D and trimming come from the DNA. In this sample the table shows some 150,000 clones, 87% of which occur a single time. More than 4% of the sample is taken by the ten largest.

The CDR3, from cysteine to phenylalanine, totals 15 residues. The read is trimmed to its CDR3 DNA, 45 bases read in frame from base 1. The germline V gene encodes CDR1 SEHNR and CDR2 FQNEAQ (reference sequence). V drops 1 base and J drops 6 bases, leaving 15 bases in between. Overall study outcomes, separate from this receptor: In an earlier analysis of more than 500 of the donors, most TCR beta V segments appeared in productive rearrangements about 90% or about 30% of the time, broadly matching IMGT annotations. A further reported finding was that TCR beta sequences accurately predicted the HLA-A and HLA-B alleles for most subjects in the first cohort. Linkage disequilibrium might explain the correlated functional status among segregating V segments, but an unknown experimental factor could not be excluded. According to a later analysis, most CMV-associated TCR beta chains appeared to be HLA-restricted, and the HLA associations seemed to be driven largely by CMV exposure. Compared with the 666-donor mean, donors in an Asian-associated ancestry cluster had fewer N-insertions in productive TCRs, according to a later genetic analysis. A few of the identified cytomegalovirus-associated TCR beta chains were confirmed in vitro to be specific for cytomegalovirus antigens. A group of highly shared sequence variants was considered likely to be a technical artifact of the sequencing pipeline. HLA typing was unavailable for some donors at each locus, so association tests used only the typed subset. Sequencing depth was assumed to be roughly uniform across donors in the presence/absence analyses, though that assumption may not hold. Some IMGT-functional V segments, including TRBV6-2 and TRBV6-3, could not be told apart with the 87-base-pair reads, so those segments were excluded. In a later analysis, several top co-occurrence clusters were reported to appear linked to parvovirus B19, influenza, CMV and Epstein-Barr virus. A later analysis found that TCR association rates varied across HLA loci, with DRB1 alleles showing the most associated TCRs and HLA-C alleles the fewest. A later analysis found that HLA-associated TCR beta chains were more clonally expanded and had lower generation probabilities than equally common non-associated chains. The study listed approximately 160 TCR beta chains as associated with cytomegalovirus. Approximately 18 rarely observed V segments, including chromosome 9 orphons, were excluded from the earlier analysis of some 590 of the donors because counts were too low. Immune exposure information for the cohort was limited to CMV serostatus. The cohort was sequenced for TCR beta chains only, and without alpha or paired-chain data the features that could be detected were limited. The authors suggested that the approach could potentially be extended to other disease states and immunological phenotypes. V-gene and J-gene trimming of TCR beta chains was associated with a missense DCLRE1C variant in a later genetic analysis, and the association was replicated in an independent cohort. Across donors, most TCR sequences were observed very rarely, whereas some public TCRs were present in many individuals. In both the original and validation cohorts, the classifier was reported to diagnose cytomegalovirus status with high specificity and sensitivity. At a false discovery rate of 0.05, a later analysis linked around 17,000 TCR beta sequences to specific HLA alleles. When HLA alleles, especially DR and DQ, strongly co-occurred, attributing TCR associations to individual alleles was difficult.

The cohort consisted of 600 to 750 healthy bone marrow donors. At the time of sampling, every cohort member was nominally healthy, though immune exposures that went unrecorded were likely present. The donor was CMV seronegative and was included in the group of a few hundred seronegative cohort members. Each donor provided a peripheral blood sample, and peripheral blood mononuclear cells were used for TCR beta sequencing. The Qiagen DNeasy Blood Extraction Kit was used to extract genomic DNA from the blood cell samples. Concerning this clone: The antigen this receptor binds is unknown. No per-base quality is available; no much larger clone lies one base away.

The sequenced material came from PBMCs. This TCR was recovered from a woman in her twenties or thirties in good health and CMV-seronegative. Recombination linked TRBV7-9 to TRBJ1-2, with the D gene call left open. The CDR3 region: CASSLEWQPADGYTF. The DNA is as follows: TGTGCCAGCAGCTTAGAATGGCAGCCGGCGGATGGCTACACCTTC. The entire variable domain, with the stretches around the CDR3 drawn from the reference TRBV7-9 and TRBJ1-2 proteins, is DTGVSQNPRHKITKRGQNVTFRCDPISEHNRLYWYRQTLGQGPEFLTYFQNEAQLEKSRLLSDRFSAERPKGSFSTLEIQRTEQGDSAMYLCASSLEWQPADGYTFGSGTRLTVV.